This T cell receptor beta chain was recovered during a study of blood T cells in healthy people across ages. This clonotype has only a few counts. The antigen remains undetermined. The CDR3 has 17 residues. Germline loops: CDR1 MNHNY, CDR2 SVGAGI (reference sequence). V gave up 6 bases and J gave up 0 bases; unmatched junction bases: 10. Sample-barcoded 5' priming and a J-beta primer mix drove a second PCR of 7 to 11 cycles. TCRdb independently ran MiXCR on the 5' RACE reads; one entry per CDR3 protein. Here the sample spans 1 million or so distinct CDR3 sequences, more than 40% being singletons. Study results and limitations: Long-lived and aged donors differed, with more naive CD4+ cells and higher diversity in the long-lived. Not knowing donor CMV status may have confounded expanded clonotype changes.

Material: blood. This clonotype was obtained from a woman aged 55-70 years in good health. The gene calls are TRBV6-6 and TRBJ2-4; 8 positions agree with TRBD2. CDR3 loop: CASSPEELAVAKNIQYF. The CDR3 DNA is TGTGCCAGCAGCCCCGAAGAACTAGCGGTAGCCAAAAACATTCAGTACTTC.